These 7 T cell receptor beta chains came from one sample sequenced in a study of blood T cell repertoires in COVID-19. Profiling relied on immunoSEQ multiplex PCR, and the TCRdb table lists in-frame clones only, not all of them. This sample has around 150,000 clones, with roughly 80% found just once. The source material was peripheral blood. Every receptor here comes from a man aged 70 or older with acute or convalescent COVID-19.

V is TRBV3-1 (or the pseudogene TRBV3-2) and J is TRBJ2-2; D possibly corresponds to TRBD2 (5 bases). The ends were cut back, 6 bases at V and 6 bases at J, with 20 bases in the middle. Germline-derived CDR1 and CDR2 are LGHDT and YNNKEL (reference sequence). The CDR3 totals 16 residues. CDR3 nucleotides: TGTGCCAGCAGACCCCAGGAGGCAGGTCCATCCGGGGAGCTGTTTTTT. Its translation is CASRPQEAGPSGELFF.

The chain uses TRBV30 and TRBJ1-4; 8 bases agree with TRBD1. With V trimmed by 2 bases and J by 4 bases, 3 bases remained unmatched. CDR1 GTSNPN and CDR2 SVGIG come from the germline V gene (reference sequence). The CDR3 covers 14 residues. The CDR3 nucleotides are TGTGCCTGGAGTCAGGGGGCTTTTAATGAAAAACTGTTTTTT. Protein sequence: CAWSQGAFNEKLFF.

The V call is TRBV5-5, the J call TRBJ2-7; D ambiguous. The CDR3 covers 13 residues. CDR1 is SGHKS, CDR2 YYEKEE, per germline (reference sequence). V was shortened by 0 bases and J by 3 bases, with 7 bases between the two germline ends. The CDR3 region is CASSLGAIYEQYF. CDR3 bases: TGTGCCAGCAGCTTGGGGGCCATCTACGAGCAGTACTTC.

J is TRBJ1-1 and V is TRBV28; the match to TRBD1 covers 8 bases. CDR3 length: 15 amino acids. With V trimmed by 8 bases and J by 3 bases, 11 bases remained unmatched. Per germline, CDR1 MDHEN and CDR2 SYDVKM. CDR3 protein: CASSTPKTGDTEAFF. CDR3 DNA: TGTGCCAGCTCTACCCCGAAGACAGGGGACACTGAAGCTTTCTTT.

The chain carries TRBV7-2 and TRBJ2-7; maybe TRBD2 (6 bases). This CDR3 region has 16 residues. The V and J ends lost 5 bases and 0 bases respectively, with 17 bases between them. Germline lookup yields CDR1 SGHTA and CDR2 FQGNSA. Written as DNA, the CDR3 is TGTGCCAGCAGCCCCCGGGGGAGCTTTAACTCCTACGAGCAGTACTTC. The encoded protein is CASSPRGSFNSYEQYF.

This clone was observed once. The rearrangement joins TRBV30 to TRBJ2-7, with TRBD1 matching over 10 bases. The length of the CDR3 is 15 residues. With V trimmed by 4 bases and J by 6 bases, 12 bases remained unmatched. Germline V CDR1 and CDR2: GTSNPN, SVGIG (reference sequence). The CDR3, as DNA: TGTGCCTGGAATTGGGGCGGGACAGGGGTTTCCGAGCAGTACTTC. It specifies CAWNWGGTGVSEQYF.

The chain links TRBV7-2 to TRBJ2-1; the match to TRBD1 covers 7 bases. This CDR3 has 15 residues. Germline CDR1 reads SGHTA; CDR2 reads FQGNSA. Trimming removed 1 base from V and 0 bases from J; junction bases left unmatched: 0. The DNA of the CDR3 is TGTGCCAGCAGCTTAGACAGGGGCTCCTACAATGAGCAGTTCTTC. It codes for CASSLDRGSYNEQFF.